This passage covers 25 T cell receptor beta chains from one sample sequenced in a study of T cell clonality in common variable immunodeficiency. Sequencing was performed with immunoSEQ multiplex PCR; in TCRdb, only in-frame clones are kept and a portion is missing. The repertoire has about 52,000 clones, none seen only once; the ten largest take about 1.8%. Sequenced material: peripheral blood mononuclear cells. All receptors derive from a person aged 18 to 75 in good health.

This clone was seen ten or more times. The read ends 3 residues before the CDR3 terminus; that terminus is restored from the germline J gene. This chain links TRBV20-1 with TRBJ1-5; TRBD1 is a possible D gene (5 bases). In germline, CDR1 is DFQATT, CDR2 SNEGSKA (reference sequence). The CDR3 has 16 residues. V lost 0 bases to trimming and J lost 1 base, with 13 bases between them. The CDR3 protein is CSARDERGSSNQPQHF. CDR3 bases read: TGCAGTGCTAGAGATGAGAGGGGTTCCAGCAATCAGCCC.

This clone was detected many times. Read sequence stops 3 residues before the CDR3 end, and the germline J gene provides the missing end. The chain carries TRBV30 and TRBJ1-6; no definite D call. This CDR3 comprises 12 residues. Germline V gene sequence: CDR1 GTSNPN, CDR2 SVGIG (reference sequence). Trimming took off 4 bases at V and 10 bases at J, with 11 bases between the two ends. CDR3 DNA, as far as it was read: TGTGCCTGGATGACTGAAAAATCACCC. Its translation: CAWMTEKSP. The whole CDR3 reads CAWMTEKSPLHF.

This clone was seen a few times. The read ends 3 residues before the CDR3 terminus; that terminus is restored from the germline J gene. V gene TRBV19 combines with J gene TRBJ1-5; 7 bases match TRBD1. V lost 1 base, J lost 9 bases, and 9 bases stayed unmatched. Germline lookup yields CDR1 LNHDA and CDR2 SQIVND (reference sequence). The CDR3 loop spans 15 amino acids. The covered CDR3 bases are TGTGCCAGTAGTATAGGACAGGGTCGTGGTAGGCCC. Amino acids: CASSIGQGRGRP. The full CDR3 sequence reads CASSIGQGRGRPQHF.

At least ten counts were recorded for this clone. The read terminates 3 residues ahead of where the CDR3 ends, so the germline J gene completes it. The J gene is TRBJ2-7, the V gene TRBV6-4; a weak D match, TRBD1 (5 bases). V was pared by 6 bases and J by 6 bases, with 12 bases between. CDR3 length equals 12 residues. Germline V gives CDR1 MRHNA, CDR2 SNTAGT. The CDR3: CASSRQGIEQYF. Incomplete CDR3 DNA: TGTGCCAGCAGCAGGCAGGGTATCGAG.

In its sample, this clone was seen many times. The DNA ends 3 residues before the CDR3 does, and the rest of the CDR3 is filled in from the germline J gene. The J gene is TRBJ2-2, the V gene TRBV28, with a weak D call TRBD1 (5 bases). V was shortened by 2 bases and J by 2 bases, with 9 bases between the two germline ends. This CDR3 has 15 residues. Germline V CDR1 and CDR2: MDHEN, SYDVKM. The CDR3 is CASSLPQANTGELFF. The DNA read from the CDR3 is TGTGCCAGCAGTTTACCACAGGCCAACACCGGGGAG.

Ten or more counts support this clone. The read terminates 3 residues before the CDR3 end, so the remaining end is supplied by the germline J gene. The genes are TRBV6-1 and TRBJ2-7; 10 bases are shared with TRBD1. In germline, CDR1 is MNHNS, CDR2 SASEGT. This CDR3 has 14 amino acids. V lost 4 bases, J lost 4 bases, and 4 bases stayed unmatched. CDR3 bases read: TGTGCCAGCAGTGGGCGGGACAGGGGATACGAG. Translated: CASSGRDRGYE. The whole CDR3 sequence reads CASSGRDRGYEQYF.

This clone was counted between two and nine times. The CDR3 region is CASSNRDIAGYSYNDYTF. CDR3 DNA (partial): TGTGCCAGTAGTAATAGGGATATAGCGGGATACTCCTACAATGAC. This chain links TRBV19 with TRBJ1-2; D is undetermined. From the germline J gene comes the end of the CDR3, since the read stops 3 residues before it. Germline CDR1 is LNHDA and CDR2 is SQIVND (reference sequence). The CDR3 has 18 amino acids.

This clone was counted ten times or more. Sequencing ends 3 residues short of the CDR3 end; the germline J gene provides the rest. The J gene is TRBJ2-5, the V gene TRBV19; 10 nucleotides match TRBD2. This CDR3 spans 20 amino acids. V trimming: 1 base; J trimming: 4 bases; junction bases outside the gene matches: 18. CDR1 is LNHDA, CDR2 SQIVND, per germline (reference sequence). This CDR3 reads CASSIVLAGERASWAETQYF. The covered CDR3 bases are TGTGCCAGTAGTATAGTCCTAGCGGGAGAACGGGCTAGTTGGGCAGAGACC.

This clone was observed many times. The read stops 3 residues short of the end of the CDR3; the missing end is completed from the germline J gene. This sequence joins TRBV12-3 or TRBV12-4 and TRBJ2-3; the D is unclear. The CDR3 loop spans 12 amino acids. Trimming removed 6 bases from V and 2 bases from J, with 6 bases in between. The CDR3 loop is CASSPNTDTQYF. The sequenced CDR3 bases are TGTGCCAGCAGCCCTAACACAGATACG.

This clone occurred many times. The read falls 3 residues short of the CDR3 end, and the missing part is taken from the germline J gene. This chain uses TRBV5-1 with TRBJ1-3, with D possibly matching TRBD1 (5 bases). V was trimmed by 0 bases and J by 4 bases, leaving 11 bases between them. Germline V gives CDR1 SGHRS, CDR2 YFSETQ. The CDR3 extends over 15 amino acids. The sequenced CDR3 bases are TGCGCCAGCAGCTTGGACCCGGGGGAGGGAAACACC. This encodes CASSLDPGEGNT. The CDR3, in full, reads CASSLDPGEGNTIYF.

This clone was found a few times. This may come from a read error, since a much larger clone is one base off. Incomplete CDR3 DNA: TGTGCCAGCAGGTTCTCAGGGAGAGGCAATCAGCCG. Amino acids: CASRFSGRGNQP. From start to end, the CDR3 is CASRFSGRGNQPQYF. The genes are TRBV6-2 or TRBV6-3 and TRBJ2-3, with D possibly called TRBD1 or TRBD2 (5 bases each). The CDR3 goes on 3 residues after the read ends, and that part is filled in from the germline J gene. Germline CDR1 is MNHEY and CDR2 is SVGEGT. The CDR3 consists of 15 residues.

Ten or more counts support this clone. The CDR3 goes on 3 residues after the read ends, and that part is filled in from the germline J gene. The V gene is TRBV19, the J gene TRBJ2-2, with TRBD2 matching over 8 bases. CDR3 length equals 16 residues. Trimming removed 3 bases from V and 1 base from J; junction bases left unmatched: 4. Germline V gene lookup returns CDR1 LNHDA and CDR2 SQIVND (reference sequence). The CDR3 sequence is CASSIAAGGNTGELFF. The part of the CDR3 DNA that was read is TGTGCCAGTAGTATCGCTGCGGGGGGGAACACCGGGGAG.

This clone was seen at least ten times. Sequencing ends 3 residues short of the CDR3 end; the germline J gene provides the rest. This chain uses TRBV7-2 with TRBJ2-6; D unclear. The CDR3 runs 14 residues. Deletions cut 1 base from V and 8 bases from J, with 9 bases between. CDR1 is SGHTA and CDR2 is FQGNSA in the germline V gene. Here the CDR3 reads CASSLESWPNVLTF. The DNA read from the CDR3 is TGTGCCAGCAGCTTAGAGTCCTGGCCCAACGTC. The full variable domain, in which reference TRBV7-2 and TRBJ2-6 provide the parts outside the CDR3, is GAGVSQSPSNKVTEKGKDVELRCDPISGHTALYWYRQSLGQGLEFLIYFQGNSAPDKSGLPSDRFSAERTGGSVSTLTIQRTQQEDSAVYLCASSLESWPNVLTFGAGSRLTVL.

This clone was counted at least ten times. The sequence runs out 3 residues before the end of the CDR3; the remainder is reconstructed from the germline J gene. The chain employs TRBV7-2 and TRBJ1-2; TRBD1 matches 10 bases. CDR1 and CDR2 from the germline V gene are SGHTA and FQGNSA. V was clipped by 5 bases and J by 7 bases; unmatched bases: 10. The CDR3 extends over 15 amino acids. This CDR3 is CASSETGGAAGGYTF. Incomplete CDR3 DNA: TGTGCCAGCAGCGAGACAGGGGGCGCAGCCGGTGGC.

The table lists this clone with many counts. The CDR3 protein is CASSVAGLQKYNEQFF. CDR3 DNA (partial): TGTGCCAGCAGCGTAGCGGGACTTCAAAAGTACAATGAG. The chain recombines TRBV9 with TRBJ2-1; weak D call: TRBD2 (6 bases). The CDR3 is cut off 3 residues early in the read; its end comes from the germline J gene. The CDR3 length is 16 residues. V was pared by 0 bases and J by 4 bases, with 14 bases between. CDR1 is SGDLS, CDR2 YYNGEE, per germline.

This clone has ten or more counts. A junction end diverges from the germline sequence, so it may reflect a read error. The CDR3 sequence is CASSQDFQGSYEQYF. Partial CDR3 DNA: TGCGCCAGCAGCCAAGATTTTCAGGGCTCCTACGAG. The chain employs TRBV4-2 and TRBJ2-7, with D possibly TRBD1 on 5 matching bases. The read halts 3 residues ahead of the CDR3 end, with the missing end drawn from the germline J gene. Germline lookup yields CDR1 LGHNA and CDR2 YNFKEQ. The CDR3 length is 15 residues.

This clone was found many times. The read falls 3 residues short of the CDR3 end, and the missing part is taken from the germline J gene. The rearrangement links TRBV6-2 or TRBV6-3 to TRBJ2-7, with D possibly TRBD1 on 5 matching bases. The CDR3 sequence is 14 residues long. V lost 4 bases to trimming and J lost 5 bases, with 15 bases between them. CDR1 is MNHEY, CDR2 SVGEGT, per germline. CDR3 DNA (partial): TGTGCCAGCAGTTCCCTCAGGGTTCGCGACGAG. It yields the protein CASSSLRVRDE. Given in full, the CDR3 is CASSSLRVRDEQYF.

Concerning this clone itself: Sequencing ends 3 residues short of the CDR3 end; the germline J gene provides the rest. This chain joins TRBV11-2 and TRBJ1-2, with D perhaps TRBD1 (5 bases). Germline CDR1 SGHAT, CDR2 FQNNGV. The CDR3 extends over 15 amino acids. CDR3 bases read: TGTGCCAGCAGCTTAGATCTGGGTGGGGCTCGGGGC. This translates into CASSLDLGGARG. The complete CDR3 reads CASSLDLGGARGYTF.

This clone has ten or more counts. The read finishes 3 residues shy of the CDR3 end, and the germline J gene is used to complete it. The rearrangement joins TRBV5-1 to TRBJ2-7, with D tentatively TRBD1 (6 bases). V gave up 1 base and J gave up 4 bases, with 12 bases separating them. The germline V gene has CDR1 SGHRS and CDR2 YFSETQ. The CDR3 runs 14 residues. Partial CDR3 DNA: TGCGCCAGCAGCTTGTTTCCAGGGGCATACGAG. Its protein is CASSLFPGAYE. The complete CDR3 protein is CASSLFPGAYEQYF.

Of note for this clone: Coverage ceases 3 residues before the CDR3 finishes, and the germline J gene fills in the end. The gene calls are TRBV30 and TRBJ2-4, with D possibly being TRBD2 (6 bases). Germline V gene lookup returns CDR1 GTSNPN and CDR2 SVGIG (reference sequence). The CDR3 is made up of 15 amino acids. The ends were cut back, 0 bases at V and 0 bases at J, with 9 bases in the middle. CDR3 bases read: TGTGCCTGGAGTGTACTCGGGGGAGCCAAAAACATT. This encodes CAWSVLGGAKNI. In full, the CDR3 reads CAWSVLGGAKNIQYF.

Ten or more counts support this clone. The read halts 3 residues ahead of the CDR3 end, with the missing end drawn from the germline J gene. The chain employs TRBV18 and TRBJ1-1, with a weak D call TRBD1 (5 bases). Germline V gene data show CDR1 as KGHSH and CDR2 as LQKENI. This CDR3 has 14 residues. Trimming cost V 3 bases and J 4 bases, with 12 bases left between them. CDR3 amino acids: CASSPTAGSTEAFF. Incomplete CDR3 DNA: TGTGCCAGCTCACCGACCGCAGGGAGCACTGAA.

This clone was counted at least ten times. CDR3 sequence reads: CASRDRGGNTEAFF. The CDR3 DNA, read in part, is TGTGCCAGTCGGGACAGGGGGGGGAACACTGAA. This chain links TRBV2 with TRBJ1-1, with TRBD1 identical over 11 bases. The read halts 3 residues ahead of the CDR3 end, with the missing end drawn from the germline J gene. The CDR3 is 14 amino acids. The germline V gene has CDR1 SNHLY and CDR2 FYNNEI. J gave up 1 base and V 9 bases, and 4 bases lay outside the gene matches.

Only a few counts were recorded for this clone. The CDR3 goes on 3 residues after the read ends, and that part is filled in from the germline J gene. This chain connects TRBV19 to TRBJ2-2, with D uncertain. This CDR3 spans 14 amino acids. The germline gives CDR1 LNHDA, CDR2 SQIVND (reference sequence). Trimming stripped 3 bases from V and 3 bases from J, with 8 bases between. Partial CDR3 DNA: TGTGCCAGTAGTATCTCGGCGGACACCGGGGAG. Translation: CASSISADTGE. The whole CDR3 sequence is CASSISADTGELFF.

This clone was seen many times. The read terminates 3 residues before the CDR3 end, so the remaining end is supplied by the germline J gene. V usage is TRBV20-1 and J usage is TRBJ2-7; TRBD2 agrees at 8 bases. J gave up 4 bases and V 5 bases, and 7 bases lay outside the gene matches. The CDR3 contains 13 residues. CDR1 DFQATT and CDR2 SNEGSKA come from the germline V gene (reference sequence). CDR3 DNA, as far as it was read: TGCAGTGCTTCTCAGACTAGCGCTTACGAG. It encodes CSASQTSAYE. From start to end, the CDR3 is CSASQTSAYEQYF.

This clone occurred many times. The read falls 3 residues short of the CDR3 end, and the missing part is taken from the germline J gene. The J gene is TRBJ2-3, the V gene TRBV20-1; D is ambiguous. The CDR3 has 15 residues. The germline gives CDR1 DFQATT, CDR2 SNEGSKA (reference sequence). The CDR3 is CSARDLRQDNQPQYF. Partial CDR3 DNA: TGCAGTGCTAGAGATCTGAGACAAGACAATCAGCCG.